This is a list of T cell receptor beta chains from one sample in a study of cytomegalovirus exposure and HLA in healthy donors. The assay was immunoSEQ multiplex PCR, and TCRdb's table has in-frame clones only and misses some. This sample's table has 160,000 or so clones. The sample comprised PBMCs. Receptor source: a young man in good health and CMV-seronegative. CDR3s include the opening cysteine and the closing phenylalanine or tryptophan. The D gene is left open where the match is weak.

J gene: TRBJ2-1
V gene: TRBV6-6
D gene: TRBD2
CDR3 protein: CASRTSGRPYNEQFF
CDR3 DNA: TGTGCCAGCCGGACTAGCGGGAGACCTTACAATGAGCAGTTCTTC

J gene: TRBJ2-7
V gene: TRBV5-1
D gene: -
CDR3 protein: CASSLTADSYEQYF
CDR3 DNA: TGCGCCAGCAGCTTGACGGCGGACTCCTACGAGCAGTACTTC

J gene: TRBJ1-5
V gene: TRBV14
D gene: -
CDR3 protein: CASRQGTQPQHF
CDR3 DNA: TGTGCCAGCAGACAGGGCACTCAGCCCCAGCATTTT

J gene: TRBJ2-5
V gene: TRBV7-2
D gene: -
CDR3 protein: CASSLMGGEETQYF
CDR3 DNA: TGTGCCAGCAGCTTAATGGGAGGAGAAGAGACCCAGTACTTC

J gene: TRBJ2-2
V gene: TRBV4-3
D gene: -
CDR3 protein: CASNEGSSTGELFF
CDR3 DNA: TGCGCCAGCAACGAGGGCAGCTCCACCGGGGAGCTGTTTTTT

J gene: TRBJ2-1
V gene: TRBV27
D gene: TRBD2
CDR3 protein: CASSFSSSGRFNEQFF
CDR3 DNA: TGTGCCAGCAGTTTTTCTTCTAGCGGGCGATTTAATGAGCAGTTCTTC

J gene: TRBJ2-3
V gene: TRBV5-6
D gene: -
CDR3 protein: CASSNSGVGTDTQYF
CDR3 DNA: TGTGCCAGCAGCAATTCGGGAGTGGGCACAGATACGCAGTATTTT

J gene: TRBJ2-7
V gene: TRBV9
D gene: TRBD2
CDR3 protein: CASSPWATGGGEQYF
CDR3 DNA: TGTGCCAGCAGCCCCTGGGCCACGGGGGGGGGCGAGCAGTACTTC

J gene: TRBJ1-2
V gene: TRBV7-9
D gene: -
CDR3 protein: CASSPVGRPGVPLYGYTF
CDR3 DNA: TGTGCCAGCAGCCCAGTGGGCCGACCAGGGGTTCCCCTCTATGGCTACACCTTC

J gene: TRBJ2-7
V gene: TRBV18
D gene: TRBD1
CDR3 protein: CASSPYDRGHEQYF
CDR3 DNA: TGTGCCAGCTCACCCTACGACAGGGGTCACGAGCAGTACTTC

J gene: TRBJ2-7
V gene: TRBV5-8
D gene: TRBD1
CDR3 protein: CASGARTGLGEQYF
CDR3 DNA: TGTGCCAGCGGCGCCCGGACAGGGCTGGGCGAGCAGTACTTC

J gene: TRBJ1-2
V gene: TRBV5-1
D gene: TRBD1
CDR3 protein: CASSGSTGGDYGYTF
CDR3 DNA: TGCGCCAGCAGCGGAAGTACAGGGGGCGACTATGGCTACACCTTC

J gene: TRBJ2-7
V gene: TRBV27
D gene: -
CDR3 protein: CASSLPGINEQYF
CDR3 DNA: TGTGCCAGCAGTTTGCCCGGGATCAACGAGCAGTACTTC

J gene: TRBJ2-3
V gene: TRBV25-1
D gene: TRBD2
CDR3 protein: CASSLLAGVRADTQYF
CDR3 DNA: TGTGCCAGCAGCCTACTAGCGGGAGTGCGTGCAGATACGCAGTATTTT

J gene: TRBJ1-1
V gene: TRBV11-2
D gene: -
CDR3 protein: CASSLGRPNTEAFF
CDR3 DNA: TGTGCCAGCAGCTTGGGCCGGCCGAACACTGAAGCTTTCTTT

J gene: TRBJ1-5
V gene: TRBV6-1
D gene: -
CDR3 protein: CASSETGNQPQHF
CDR3 DNA: TGTGCCAGCAGTGAAACAGGGAATCAGCCCCAGCATTTT

J gene: TRBJ1-1
V gene: TRBV6-5
D gene: -
CDR3 protein: CATRTGGAEAFF
CDR3 DNA: TGTGCCACTAGGACGGGAGGAGCTGAAGCTTTCTTT

J gene: TRBJ1-2
V gene: TRBV18
D gene: -
CDR3 protein: CASSPVDRGGYTF
CDR3 DNA: TGTGCCAGCTCACCAGTGGACAGAGGAGGCTACACCTTC

J gene: TRBJ2-1
V gene: TRBV7-9
D gene: TRBD2
CDR3 protein: CASSLGEASGSYNEQFF
CDR3 DNA: TGTGCCAGCAGCTTAGGGGAGGCTAGCGGATCCTACAATGAGCAGTTCTTC

J gene: TRBJ2-3
V gene: TRBV18
D gene: TRBD1
CDR3 protein: CASSPEDREGDTQYF
CDR3 DNA: TGTGCCAGCTCACCCGAAGACAGGGAAGGGGATACGCAGTATTTT

J gene: TRBJ1-5
V gene: TRBV27
D gene: -
CDR3 protein: CASSLGQYQPQHF
CDR3 DNA: TGTGCCAGCAGTTTGGGGCAGTATCAGCCCCAGCATTTT

J gene: TRBJ1-1
V gene: TRBV4-3
D gene: -
CDR3 protein: CASSQGTGMNTEAFF
CDR3 DNA: TGCGCCAGCAGCCAAGGAACAGGGATGAACACTGAAGCTTTCTTT

J gene: TRBJ2-2
V gene: TRBV6-1
D gene: -
CDR3 protein: CASIEYRNTGELFF
CDR3 DNA: TGTGCCAGCATAGAGTATAGGAACACCGGGGAGCTGTTTTTT

J gene: TRBJ1-2
V gene: TRBV29-1
D gene: TRBD1
CDR3 protein: CSVEVVGQAYGGYTF
CDR3 DNA: TGCAGCGTTGAGGTAGTGGGACAGGCCTACGGTGGCTACACCTTC

J gene: TRBJ2-1
V gene: TRBV2
D gene: -
CDR3 protein: CASSVSGVHEQFF
CDR3 DNA: TGTGCCAGCAGTGTATCCGGGGTACATGAGCAGTTCTTC

J gene: TRBJ2-1
V gene: TRBV11-3
D gene: TRBD1
CDR3 protein: CASSSRLTGANEQFF
CDR3 DNA: TGTGCCAGCAGCTCCAGGCTGACAGGGGCGAACGAGCAGTTCTTC

J gene: TRBJ2-3
V gene: TRBV5-6
D gene: TRBD2
CDR3 protein: CASTKGLAGADTQYF
CDR3 DNA: TGTGCCAGCACGAAGGGACTAGCGGGAGCAGATACGCAGTATTTT

J gene: TRBJ2-7
V gene: TRBV11-1
D gene: -
CDR3 protein: CASSSTRYYEQYF
CDR3 DNA: TGTGCCAGCAGCTCGACTAGATACTACGAGCAGTACTTC

J gene: TRBJ1-3
V gene: TRBV30
D gene: -
CDR3 protein: CAWSRGAPRSGNTIYF
CDR3 DNA: TGTGCCTGGAGCCGGGGGGCCCCACGCTCTGGAAACACCATATATTTT

J gene: TRBJ2-5
V gene: TRBV28
D gene: TRBD2
CDR3 protein: CASSSGLAGGGETQYF
CDR3 DNA: TGTGCCAGCAGTTCTGGGCTAGCGGGAGGGGGAGAGACCCAGTACTTC

J gene: TRBJ2-7
V gene: TRBV2
D gene: TRBD2
CDR3 protein: CAGGDLSYEQYF
CDR3 DNA: TGTGCCGGGGGGGACCTATCCTACGAGCAGTACTTC

J gene: TRBJ1-4
V gene: TRBV4-2
D gene: TRBD1
CDR3 protein: CASSLQGADEKLFF
CDR3 DNA: TGTGCCAGCAGCCTTCAGGGGGCGGATGAAAAACTGTTTTTT

J gene: TRBJ2-7
V gene: TRBV19
D gene: -
CDR3 protein: CASSTGEVYEQYF
CDR3 DNA: TGTGCCAGTAGTACAGGGGAAGTCTACGAGCAGTACTTC

J gene: TRBJ1-5
V gene: TRBV19
D gene: TRBD1
CDR3 protein: CASSIQGGDGQPQHF
CDR3 DNA: TGTGCCAGTAGTATACAGGGGGGTGACGGTCAGCCCCAGCATTTT

J gene: TRBJ2-3
V gene: TRBV4-3
D gene: TRBD2
CDR3 protein: CASSQDRNGRDTQYF
CDR3 DNA: TGCGCCAGCAGCCAAGATAGGAACGGGAGGGATACGCAGTATTTT